The clone carrying this TCR beta chain was found once. Its antigen is as yet unknown. PCR used 60 Vbeta primers and 13 Jbeta primers. Assay: immunoSEQ multiplex PCR; the TCRdb copy retains only in-frame clones and omits some. The table records 200,000 to 250,000 clones, over 75% of them present only once. CDR3 size: 17 residues. J lost 1 base, V lost 6 bases, and 13 bases had no gene match. Germline V gene sequence: CDR1 WNHNN, CDR2 SYGVQD (reference sequence). The entry originates in a study of cytomegalovirus exposure and HLA in healthy donors. Study-wide results and caveats: The study reported that TCR beta sequences accurately predicted HLA-A and HLA-B alleles in most subjects. Presence/absence analyses supposed approximately even sequencing depth among donors. TCR beta V segments were, for the most part, productive about 87% or about 30% of the time in an earlier analysis. Rarity held for most TCR sequences, but there were some public TCRs that occurred in many donors.

The chain uses TRBV10-1 and TRBJ2-7; 9 nucleotides agree with TRBD1. The sample was PBMCs. The origin of this receptor is a human donor in good health. CDR3 bases: TGCGCCAGCAGAGGCCGGGACAGGGCAGAGACGTCCTACGAGCAGTACTTC. It is translated as CASRGRDRAETSYEQYF.